The 32 T cell receptor beta chains below were found in one sample sequenced in a study of blood T cell repertoires in COVID-19. Profiling relied on immunoSEQ multiplex PCR, and the TCRdb table lists in-frame clones only, not all of them. The sample shows over 65,000 clones, around four fifths of them seen only once. Sequenced input: peripheral blood. All receptors come from a man in his sixties with COVID-19, enrolled during active disease.

The chain recombines TRBV7-3 with TRBJ1-1, with no clear D. CDR3 length: 14 residues. Trimming removed 6 bases from V and 1 base from J, with 12 bases in between. Germline CDR1 SGHTA, CDR2 FQGTGA. CDR3 residues: CASRPEYGNTEAFF. DNA for the CDR3: TGTGCCAGCAGGCCCGAGTATGGGAACACTGAAGCTTTCTTT. The entire variable domain, with the rest obtained from reference TRBV7-3 and TRBJ1-1, is as follows: GAGVSQTPSNKVTEKGKYVELRCDPISGHTALYWYRQSLGQGPEFLIYFQGTGAADDSGLPNDRFFAVRPEGSVSTLKIQRTERGDSAVYLCASRPEYGNTEAFFGQGTRLTVV.

There are a few counts of this clone. The rearrangement joins TRBV27 to TRBJ2-7; 10 positions match TRBD1. The CDR3 spans 14 residues. In germline, CDR1 is MNHEY, CDR2 SMNVEV (reference sequence). The V and J ends lost 6 bases and 4 bases, in that order; junction bases with no gene match: 6. The CDR3 loop is CASRSTGGGYEQYF. CDR3 in DNA: TGTGCCAGCAGGTCGACAGGGGGCGGGTACGAGCAGTACTTC.

This clone was counted a single time. This chain joins TRBV6-2 or TRBV6-3 and TRBJ1-6; TRBD1 agrees at 8 bases. This CDR3 has 17 residues. Germline lookup yields CDR1 MNHEY and CDR2 SVGEGT. V lost 6 bases, J lost 3 bases, and 10 bases stayed unmatched. The CDR3 protein is CASSLQGAGNYNSPLHF. For the CDR3, the DNA is TGTGCCAGCAGCCTGCAGGGGGCAGGGAACTATAATTCACCCCTCCACTTT.

The table lists this clone with a few counts. V and J are TRBV24-1 and TRBJ1-5, with D unresolved. The CDR3 runs to 14 residues. Germline V gives CDR1 KGHDR, CDR2 SFDVKD. Deletions cut 3 bases from V and 4 bases from J, with 9 bases between. This chain's CDR3 is CATSDPTVNQPQHF. In nucleotides, the CDR3 is TGTGCCACCAGTGATCCCACAGTTAATCAGCCCCAGCATTTT.

The rearrangement uses TRBV5-4 and TRBJ1-1, with D perhaps matching TRBD1 (6 bases). Per the germline V gene, CDR1 is SGHNT and CDR2 is YYREEE (reference sequence). V lost 0 bases and J lost 5, with 11 bases in between. CDR3 length: 14 amino acids. CDR3 sequence: CASSLATGQTEAFF. CDR3 nucleotide sequence: TGTGCCAGCAGCTTGGCCACAGGGCAAACTGAAGCTTTCTTT.

This clone was recorded a few times. The V and J genes are TRBV19 and TRBJ1-3, with TRBD1 as a possible D gene (6 bases). Germline CDR1 LNHDA, CDR2 SQIVND (reference sequence). Trimming took off 5 bases at V and 4 bases at J, with 18 bases between the two ends. The CDR3 consists of 16 residues. CDR3 region: CASSPGHPPLGNTIYF. For the CDR3, the DNA is TGTGCCAGTAGTCCGGGACATCCGCCTCTGGGAAACACCATATATTTT.

Only a few counts were recorded for this clone. This sequence joins TRBV3-1 (or the pseudogene TRBV3-2) and TRBJ2-5, with 8 bases that match TRBD1. Per the germline V gene, CDR1 is LGHDT and CDR2 is YNNKEL (reference sequence). After removal of 3 bases from V and 7 bases from J, the junction contained 13 bases not matched to a gene. The CDR3 is 16 amino acids. This CDR3 reads CASSQDRVLRSGTQYF. CDR3 coding DNA: TGTGCCAGCAGCCAGGACAGGGTGCTTCGCAGCGGGACCCAGTACTTC.

This clone appeared a few times. The chain uses TRBV7-3 and TRBJ2-2; TRBD1 aligns across 11 bases. V was clipped by 6 bases and J by 8 bases; unmatched bases: 5. CDR1 is SGHTA, CDR2 FQGTGA, per germline. The length of the CDR3 is 14 residues. The CDR3 is CASRGQGVSGELFF. CDR3 nucleotides: TGTGCCAGCAGGGGACAGGGGGTATCTGGGGAGCTGTTTTTT.

The V and J genes are TRBV18 and TRBJ2-1, with TRBD2 identical over 14 bases. V gave up 3 bases and J gave up 0 bases; unmatched junction bases: 10. The germline V gene has CDR1 KGHSH and CDR2 LQKENI. The CDR3 has 20 residues. The CDR3 region has the DNA TGTGCCAGCTCACCGCTGTCAGGACTAGCGGGGGGAAGCTCCTACAATGAGCAGTTCTTC. Translating gives CASSPLSGLAGGSSYNEQFF.

J is TRBJ2-4 and V is TRBV18, with a tentative D call TRBD1 (5 bases). CDR3 length: 17 amino acids. Germline V gene data show CDR1 as KGHSH and CDR2 as LQKENI. V was cut by 2 bases and J by 7 bases, with 21 bases left in between. The CDR3 protein is CASSPTSDSWDVNIQYF. For the CDR3, the DNA is TGTGCCAGCTCACCAACCTCTGACAGTTGGGATGTGAACATTCAGTACTTC. Together with reference TRBV18 and TRBJ2-4, the CDR3 gives the full variable domain: NAGVMQNPRHLVRRRGQEARLRCSPMKGHSHVYWYRQLPEEGLKFMVYLQKENIIDESGMPKERFSAEFPKEGPSILRIQQVVRGDSAAYFCASSPTSDSWDVNIQYFGAGTRLSVL.

This chain uses TRBV29-1 with TRBJ2-2; 8 nucleotides agree with TRBD1. This CDR3 has 14 amino acids. Trimming removed 1 base from V and 7 bases from J; junction bases left unmatched: 5. Germline V lookup: CDR1 SQVTM, CDR2 ANQGSEA. DNA for the CDR3: TGCAGCGTTGAAGCAGGGGGCGCAAACGGGGAGCTGTTTTTT. It yields the protein CSVEAGGANGELFF.

The genes are TRBV6-6 and TRBJ1-5; no reliable D call. This CDR3 has 13 residues. Trimming pared 7 bases from V and 2 bases from J, leaving 9 bases between. Germline assignment: CDR1 MNHNY and CDR2 SVGAGI (reference sequence). The CDR3 protein is CASTEAGNQPQHF. The CDR3 DNA follows: TGTGCCAGCACGGAGGCAGGCAATCAGCCCCAGCATTTT.

V usage is TRBV12-5 and J usage is TRBJ1-2, with D possibly TRBD1 on 5 matching bases. The CDR3 has 15 amino acids. The V gene lost 2 bases and the J gene lost 4 bases, with 14 bases spanning the gap. CDR1 is LGHNT, CDR2 FRNRAP, per germline. The CDR3 region is CASGLSPGGGYGYTF. The CDR3 region has the DNA TGTGCTAGTGGTTTGTCTCCCGGGGGAGGCTATGGCTACACCTTC.

In DNA, the CDR3 is TGTGCCAGCAGCCAAGATTTGAGGGTCACCGGGGAGCTGTTTTTT. Its translation is CASSQDLRVTGELFF. V and J are TRBV3-1 (or the pseudogene TRBV3-2) and TRBJ2-2, with a weak D call TRBD2 (5 bases). CDR3 size: 15 residues. Trimming stripped 0 bases from V and 4 bases from J, with 9 bases between. Per the germline V gene, CDR1 is LGHDT and CDR2 is YNNKEL (reference sequence).

This chain joins TRBV7-9 and TRBJ2-2, with a weak D call TRBD2 (6 bases). The CDR3 runs to 14 residues. Trimming cost V 10 bases and J 3 bases, with 15 bases left between them. CDR1 is SEHNR and CDR2 is FQNEAQ in the germline V gene (reference sequence). Here the CDR3 DNA reads TGTGCCAACCCCGCCGGAGGGGACACCGGGGAGCTGTTTTTT. It yields the protein CANPAGGDTGELFF. Full variable domain (rest looked up from reference TRBV7-9 and TRBJ2-2): DTGVSQNPRHKITKRGQNVTFRCDPISEHNRLYWYRQTLGQGPEFLTYFQNEAQLEKSRLLSDRFSAERPKGSFSTLEIQRTEQGDSAMYLCANPAGGDTGELFFGEGSRLTVL.

The gene calls are TRBV18 and TRBJ1-1, with D uncertain. V was cut by 2 bases and J by 4 bases, with 14 bases left in between. The CDR3 extends over 15 amino acids. Germline values: CDR1 KGHSH, CDR2 LQKENI. The CDR3 loop reads CASSPVHPPGTEAFF. CDR3 nucleotide sequence: TGTGCCAGCTCACCAGTTCATCCCCCGGGCACTGAAGCTTTCTTT.

This chain connects TRBV11-2 to TRBJ2-3; 14 bases agree with TRBD2. The germline CDR1 and CDR2 sequences are SGHAT and FQNNGV. The CDR3 spans 18 residues. J was trimmed by 7 bases and V by 5 bases; bases with no gene match: 14. The CDR3 reads CASSRSRPTSGGANTQYF. As DNA, the CDR3 is TGTGCCAGCAGCCGAAGTCGACCGACTAGCGGGGGGGCTAATACGCAGTATTTT.

The chain links TRBV9 to TRBJ1-5; tentatively, D is TRBD1 (5 bases). The CDR3 is 15 residues long. Trimming stripped 1 base from V and 3 bases from J, with 11 bases between. Germline V gene sequence: CDR1 SGDLS, CDR2 YYNGEE. CDR3 residues: CASSVSPGPNQPQHF. CDR3 DNA sequence: TGTGCCAGCAGCGTATCCCCAGGGCCCAATCAGCCCCAGCATTTT.

The CDR3 protein is CSASPPPGQGSPNTEAFF. The CDR3 DNA is TGCAGTGCTAGTCCTCCTCCGGGACAGGGATCCCCGAACACTGAAGCTTTCTTT. The gene calls are TRBV20-1 and TRBJ1-1; TRBD1 aligns across 9 bases. CDR1 is DFQATT, CDR2 SNEGSKA, per germline (reference sequence). Trimming took 3 bases from V and 1 from J; bases not matched to a gene: 15. The CDR3 consists of 18 residues.

This chain joins TRBV19 and TRBJ2-1, with 10 positions matching TRBD2. Germline values: CDR1 LNHDA, CDR2 SQIVND (reference sequence). The V gene end was trimmed by 9 bases and the J gene end by 10 bases; junction bases not matched to a gene: 12. CDR3 size: 14 residues. The CDR3 sequence: CARRSLAGDKEQFF. The CDR3 DNA is TGTGCCAGACGGTCCCTAGCGGGAGATAAGGAGCAGTTCTTC. Looking up the rest from reference TRBV19 and TRBJ2-1 gives the full variable domain: DGGITQSPKYLFRKEGQNVTLSCEQNLNHDAMYWYRQDPGQGLRLIYYSQIVNDFQKGDIAEGYSVSREKKESFPLTVTSAQKNPTAFYLCARRSLAGDKEQFFGPGTRLTVL.

This sequence joins TRBV3-1 (or the pseudogene TRBV3-2) and TRBJ1-3, with TRBD1 matching over 8 bases. V gave up 8 bases and J gave up 2 bases; unmatched junction bases: 2. CDR3 length: 13 amino acids. Germline V gene lookup returns CDR1 LGHDT and CDR2 YNNKEL (reference sequence). The CDR3 DNA sequence: TGTGCCAGCGGACAGGGAACTGGAAACACCATATATTTT. Translation: CASGQGTGNTIYF.

This chain uses TRBV10-3 with TRBJ1-2, with 9 bases lining up with TRBD1. CDR1 is ENHRY, CDR2 SYGVKD, per germline. The CDR3 is 14 amino acids. The junction had 4 bases not matched to a gene; V was cut back by 2 bases and J by 6 bases. The CDR3 here is CAISELGQGNGYTF. CDR3 in DNA: TGTGCCATCAGTGAGCTAGGACAGGGGAATGGCTACACCTTC.

The CDR3 protein is CASSDGTANTEAFF. The CDR3 DNA follows: TGTGCCAGCAGTGACGGGACTGCGAACACTGAAGCTTTCTTT. V gene TRBV6-4 combines with J gene TRBJ1-1, with D perhaps matching TRBD1 (5 bases). The CDR3 runs 14 residues. Germline CDR1 reads MRHNA; CDR2 reads SNTAGT. Deletions cut 2 bases from V and 1 base from J, with 8 bases between.

The V and J genes are TRBV18 and TRBJ1-3; 8 positions match TRBD1. This CDR3 has 14 residues. The V gene's germline CDR1 is KGHSH and CDR2 LQKENI. The V gene end was trimmed by 3 bases and the J gene end by 4 bases; junction bases not matched to a gene: 2. DNA of the CDR3: TGTGCCAGCTCACCGACAGGGGACGGAAACACCATATATTTT. Translated, it gives CASSPTGDGNTIYF. The variable domain in full, with the rest retrieved from reference TRBV18 and TRBJ1-3, is NAGVMQNPRHLVRRRGQEARLRCSPMKGHSHVYWYRQLPEEGLKFMVYLQKENIIDESGMPKERFSAEFPKEGPSILRIQQVVRGDSAAYFCASSPTGDGNTIYFGEGSWLTVV.

V usage is TRBV7-2 and J usage is TRBJ1-1, with 8 bases aligning to TRBD1. Germline V gene lookup returns CDR1 SGHTA and CDR2 FQGNSA. The ends lost 1 base at V and 5 bases at J; junction bases unmatched: 3. CDR3 length equals 14 residues. CDR3 amino acids: CASSLGQGATEAFF. The CDR3 nucleotides are TGTGCCAGCAGCTTAGGTCAGGGGGCGACTGAAGCTTTCTTT.

The chain has TRBV5-1 and TRBJ1-3; D unclear. The V end was cut by 4 bases, the J end by 5 bases, with 10 bases between. CDR1 is SGHRS, CDR2 YFSETQ, per germline. This CDR3 has 13 amino acids. The CDR3 nucleotides are TGCGCCAGCAGCCCTCCCGGGAGAAACACCATATATTTT. Its protein product is CASSPPGRNTIYF.

This clone was seen a handful of times. The chain is built from TRBV12-5 and TRBJ2-2; D not resolved. The ends were cut back, 1 base at V and 5 bases at J, with 11 bases in the middle. The CDR3 has 15 residues. Germline V CDR1 and CDR2: LGHNT, FRNRAP. The DNA for the CDR3 is TGTGCTAGTGGTTTGGCCCTCAAGGAGACCGGGGAGCTGTTTTTT. Encoded protein: CASGLALKETGELFF.

This clone was detected only once. The chain links TRBV19 to TRBJ2-1; weak D call: TRBD1 (6 bases). V was trimmed by 5 bases and J by 0 bases, leaving 17 bases between them. CDR1 is LNHDA, CDR2 SQIVND, per germline (reference sequence). CDR3 length: 17 residues. The DNA for the CDR3 is TGTGCCAGTAGTGTCACGAGGGGGATTAGCTCCTACAATGAGCAGTTCTTC. Translating it yields CASSVTRGISSYNEQFF.

This sequence joins TRBV6-2 or TRBV6-3 and TRBJ2-7, with D possibly being TRBD2 (5 bases). Germline lookup yields CDR1 MNHEY and CDR2 SVGEGT. This CDR3 region has 15 residues. Trimming shortened V by 0 bases and J by 1 base, and 10 bases separated the two germline ends. Here the CDR3 DNA reads TGTGCCAGCAGTTACTCTCAAACTAGGTCCTACGAGCAGTACTTC. It is translated as CASSYSQTRSYEQYF.

J is TRBJ2-3 and V is TRBV5-1; 9 positions match TRBD1. The trim removed 7 bases at V and 0 bases at J, leaving 9 bases unmatched. The germline gives CDR1 SGHRS, CDR2 YFSETQ. The CDR3 runs 16 residues. In DNA form, the CDR3 reads TGCGCCAGCCAGCGGGACAGGGTGACTAGCACAGATACGCAGTATTTT. It encodes CASQRDRVTSTDTQYF.

The chain joins TRBV5-1 to TRBJ2-5; maybe TRBD1 (6 bases). V was clipped by 4 bases and J by 4 bases, with 11 bases between them. Germline V lookup: CDR1 SGHRS, CDR2 YFSETQ. This CDR3 region has 13 residues. CDR3 sequence (DNA): TGCGCCAGCAGCCTCACAGGGATAGAGACCCAGTACTTC. Its protein product is CASSLTGIETQYF.

The rearrangement links TRBV7-2 to TRBJ2-7; no definite D call. Trimming stripped 1 base from V and 0 bases from J, with 10 bases between. The CDR3 has 15 residues. Germline V gene sequence: CDR1 SGHTA, CDR2 FQGNSA. CDR3 in DNA: TGTGCCAGCAGCTTAGTTCAGGCACCCTCCTACGAGCAGTACTTC. It specifies CASSLVQAPSYEQYF.